One and the same sample provided the 25 T cell receptor beta chains below, sequenced in a study of blood T cell repertoires in COVID-19. Generated by immunoSEQ multiplex PCR, the TCRdb table keeps only in-frame clones and is missing some. The profile shows around 150,000 clones, approximately 91% of them singletons. Sequenced sample: peripheral blood. The source is a man between 18 and 35 years old with acute or convalescent COVID-19.

V is TRBV2 and J is TRBJ2-2; D might be TRBD1 (6 bases). The CDR3 length is 13 residues. Germline loops: CDR1 SNHLY, CDR2 FYNNEI. The V end lost 7 bases, the J end lost 3 bases, and 9 bases lay between the germline ends. The CDR3 spells CASTQGYTGELFF. Written as DNA, the CDR3 is TGTGCCAGCACACAGGGATACACCGGGGAGCTGTTTTTT.

Only a few counts were recorded for this clone. The gene calls are TRBV6-4 and TRBJ2-3; the match to TRBD2 covers 9 bases. CDR1 is MRHNA and CDR2 is SNTAGT in the germline V gene. Trimming at V came to 4 bases and at J to 0 bases, leaving 2 bases not matched to a gene. The CDR3 runs to 15 residues. In DNA form, the CDR3 reads TGTGCCAGCAGTGTCGGGACTAGCAGCACAGATACGCAGTATTTT. It encodes CASSVGTSSTDTQYF.

V and J are TRBV12-3 or TRBV12-4 and TRBJ2-3; D remains unclear. Trimming shortened V by 4 bases and J by 1 base, and 3 bases separated the two germline ends. This CDR3 is 12 amino acids long. The CDR3 loop reads CASSSGTDTQYF. CDR3 nucleotide sequence: TGTGCCAGCAGTTCGGGCACAGATACGCAGTATTTT.

This sequence joins TRBV9 and TRBJ1-1; tentative D call: TRBD1 (5 bases). V lost 3 bases to trimming and J lost 4 bases, with 19 bases between them. The CDR3 covers 16 residues. Germline-derived CDR1 and CDR2 are SGDLS and YYNGEE. CDR3 sequence reads: CASSADPGGVGTEAFF. Written as DNA, the CDR3 is TGTGCCAGCAGCGCTGACCCTGGGGGGGTGGGCACTGAAGCTTTCTTT.

V gene TRBV24-1 combines with J gene TRBJ2-1, with D possibly being TRBD2 (6 bases). The CDR3 is 15 residues long. CDR1 is KGHDR and CDR2 is SFDVKD in the germline V gene. The V end lost 3 bases, the J end lost 7 bases, and 15 bases lay between the germline ends. The CDR3 is CATSDLGTPGNEQFF. For the CDR3, the DNA is TGTGCCACCAGTGATCTCGGGACTCCTGGAAATGAGCAGTTCTTC.

CDR3 in amino acids: CASRYRGLGYTF. CDR3 DNA: TGTGCCAGCAGATACAGGGGGCTGGGCTACACCTTC. The chain recombines TRBV12-3 or TRBV12-4 with TRBJ1-2; 9 positions agree with TRBD1. This CDR3 contains 12 residues. The V segment lost 6 bases and the J segment 8 bases; nucleotides outside the gene matches: 4.

The rearrangement links TRBV19 to TRBJ1-1; a weak D match, TRBD1 (5 bases). Trimming stripped 0 bases from V and 2 bases from J, with 19 bases between. The germline CDR1 and CDR2 sequences are LNHDA and SQIVND (reference sequence). This CDR3 region has 18 residues. CDR3 DNA: TGTGCCAGTAGTATAGATCGTAGGCGGGACTACTCCAACACTGAAGCTTTCTTT. Amino acid sequence: CASSIDRRRDYSNTEAFF.

The chain recombines TRBV12-3 or TRBV12-4 with TRBJ2-1, with D perhaps TRBD1 (6 bases). The CDR3 runs 13 residues. The germline V and J ends were trimmed by 8 bases and 6 bases, with 14 bases remaining between them. The CDR3 here is CASLDSPFNEQFF. The CDR3 DNA is TGTGCCAGCCTGGACAGCCCCTTCAATGAGCAGTTCTTC.

This chain uses TRBV6-5 with TRBJ2-6, with unresolved D. Trimming removed 5 bases from V and 4 bases from J, with 6 bases in between. The CDR3 is 13 residues long. The V gene's germline CDR1 is MNHEY and CDR2 SVGAGI. CDR3 residues: CASSTRGANVLTF. CDR3 in DNA: TGTGCCAGCAGTACACGAGGGGCCAACGTCCTGACTTTC.

J is TRBJ2-5 and V is TRBV5-1; perhaps TRBD2 as D (5 bases). Germline-derived CDR1 and CDR2 are SGHRS and YFSETQ. V was trimmed by 4 bases and J by 5 bases, leaving 12 bases between them. The CDR3 contains 13 residues. CDR3 sequence: CASSPFGDETQYF. The DNA of the CDR3 is TGCGCCAGCAGCCCATTCGGGGATGAGACCCAGTACTTC.

For the CDR3, the DNA is TGTGCCAGCAGCGTCTCAACTAGCCCCGGGGAGCTGTTTTTT. Protein product: CASSVSTSPGELFF. The chain uses TRBV9 and TRBJ2-2; a possible D gene is TRBD2 (6 bases). Trimming pared 2 bases from V and 6 bases from J, leaving 11 bases between. Germline CDR1 reads SGDLS; CDR2 reads YYNGEE. The CDR3 totals 14 residues.

In its sample, this clone was seen a few times. The CDR3 nucleotides are TGTGCCAGCAGGGGCACGGGGGGCTCGAACACCGGGGAGCTGTTTTTT. Its translation: CASRGTGGSNTGELFF. The rearrangement links TRBV27 to TRBJ2-2, with a possible D match to TRBD2 (7 bases). Trimming removed 6 bases at V and 0 bases at J, with 14 bases between. Germline lookup yields CDR1 MNHEY and CDR2 SMNVEV (reference sequence). The CDR3 has 16 amino acids.

The chain links TRBV19 to TRBJ1-4; no firm D call. The germline V gene has CDR1 LNHDA and CDR2 SQIVND (reference sequence). The germline V and J ends were trimmed by 2 bases and 1 base, with 5 bases remaining between them. The CDR3 is made up of 14 amino acids. For the CDR3, the DNA is TGTGCCAGTAGTATAAGCGGAACTAATGAAAAACTGTTTTTT. Translating it yields CASSISGTNEKLFF.

The rearrangement uses TRBV19 and TRBJ1-3; a weak D match, TRBD1 (5 bases). Germline CDR1 and CDR2: LNHDA and SQIVND (reference sequence). V lost 7 bases to trimming and J lost 0 bases, with 19 bases between them. This CDR3 spans 17 amino acids. The chain's CDR3 is CASTPGGTSFSGNTIYF. CDR3 coding DNA: TGTGCCAGTACTCCCGGGGGAACCTCTTTCTCTGGAAACACCATATATTTT.

Only a few counts were recorded for this clone. The genes are TRBV21-1 and TRBJ2-3; TRBD2 is taken as the D call from the table, unchecked against the DNA. TRBV21-1 is noted as a pseudogene. This CDR3 has 13 residues. DNA for the CDR3: TGTGCCAGCAGAAAGAGGGCCACAGATACGCAGTATTTT. Amino acid sequence: CASRKRATDTQYF.

The rearrangement uses TRBV24-1 and TRBJ2-1, with D perhaps TRBD1 (5 bases). Trimming removed 5 bases at V and 8 bases at J, with 18 bases between. The CDR3 loop spans 15 amino acids. Germline assignment: CDR1 KGHDR and CDR2 SFDVKD. The CDR3 loop reads CATSGSWTLGYEQFF. The CDR3, as DNA: TGTGCCACCAGTGGCAGCTGGACATTAGGCTATGAGCAGTTCTTC.

The chain employs TRBV2 and TRBJ1-2; 11 nucleotides match TRBD1. The CDR3 has 14 residues. V shed 5 bases, J shed 6 bases, and the junction held 5 bases outside the gene matches. Germline CDR1 and CDR2: SNHLY and FYNNEI. CDR3 sequence reads: CASSLDRGLDGYTF. The CDR3 DNA reads TGTGCCAGCAGTTTGGACAGGGGGCTGGATGGCTACACCTTC.

For this clone: Other DNA variants within this sample encode the same CDR3. The chain carries TRBV19 and TRBJ1-1; no firm D call. Trimming left V 3 bases short and J 0 bases short, with 5 bases between. Germline-derived CDR1 and CDR2 are LNHDA and SQIVND (reference sequence). This CDR3 has 13 residues. CDR3 sequence: CASSMSVNTEAFF. The CDR3 DNA is TGTGCCAGTAGTATGTCGGTGAACACTGAAGCTTTCTTT.

This clone was counted once. V and J are TRBV19 and TRBJ1-5; no reliable D call. Germline loops: CDR1 LNHDA, CDR2 SQIVND (reference sequence). This CDR3 has 16 amino acids. V was cut by 0 bases and J by 0 bases, with 9 bases left in between. CDR3 residues: CASSIDTGHSNQPQHF. The CDR3, as DNA: TGTGCCAGTAGTATAGACACGGGTCATAGCAATCAGCCCCAGCATTTT.

The chain links TRBV27 to TRBJ2-7, with 7 bases fitting TRBD2. Germline CDR1 and CDR2: MNHEY and SMNVEV (reference sequence). V dropped 3 bases and J dropped 1; count of bases not matched to a gene: 6. The CDR3 runs to 15 residues. In nucleotides, the CDR3 is TGTGCCAGCAGTTTGGGGGGGTGGGGATCCTACGAGCAGTACTTC. Translation gives CASSLGGWGSYEQYF.

The chain combines TRBV5-4 with TRBJ2-7; weak D call: TRBD1 (6 bases). The V and J ends lost 4 bases and 5 bases respectively, with 19 bases between them. The CDR3 covers 15 residues. The germline V gene encodes CDR1 SGHNT and CDR2 YYREEE (reference sequence). The CDR3 bases are TGTGCCAGCAGCCGAGGGCAGGGGATGATGGACGAGCAGTACTTC. Translation gives CASSRGQGMMDEQYF.

V usage is TRBV5-1 and J usage is TRBJ1-4; tentatively, D is TRBD1 (6 bases). Germline loops: CDR1 SGHRS, CDR2 YFSETQ. The CDR3 is 14 residues long. V gave up 1 base and J gave up 5 bases, with 9 bases separating them. The CDR3 DNA is TGCGCCAGCAGCTTGCCAGGGGTCAATGAAAAACTGTTTTTT. Translation gives CASSLPGVNEKLFF.

V gene TRBV27 combines with J gene TRBJ1-5; TRBD1 agrees at 10 bases. V lost 3 bases to trimming and J lost 3 bases; unmatched junction nucleotides: 5. CDR1 is MNHEY, CDR2 SMNVEV, per germline (reference sequence). The CDR3 spans 16 residues. CDR3 loop: CASSLLTGGVNQPQHF. The CDR3 nucleotides are TGTGCCAGCAGTTTGCTGACAGGGGGCGTCAATCAGCCCCAGCATTTT.

This chain links TRBV18 with TRBJ2-3; a possible D gene is TRBD2 (5 bases). V was pared by 2 bases and J by 4 bases, with 10 bases between. CDR1 and CDR2 from the germline V gene are KGHSH and LQKENI. This CDR3 region has 14 residues. Here the CDR3 DNA reads TGTGCCAGCTCACCAAAACGGGGTGCAGATACGCAGTATTTT. Translating gives CASSPKRGADTQYF. Based on the CDR3 plus reference TRBV18 and TRBJ2-3, the full variable domain is NAGVMQNPRHLVRRRGQEARLRCSPMKGHSHVYWYRQLPEEGLKFMVYLQKENIIDESGMPKERFSAEFPKEGPSILRIQQVVRGDSAAYFCASSPKRGADTQYFGPGTRLTVL.

The chain is built from TRBV12-5 and TRBJ1-4, with 8 bases aligning to TRBD1. Germline values: CDR1 LGHNT, CDR2 FRNRAP. V dropped 6 bases and J dropped 6; count of bases not matched to a gene: 6. The CDR3 is made up of 14 amino acids. CDR3 in amino acids: CASGTGTGDEKLFF. For the CDR3, the DNA is TGTGCTAGTGGAACCGGGACAGGCGATGAAAAACTGTTTTTT.